Below, 10 T cell receptor beta chains from the same sample are listed, as sequenced in a study of shared clonotypes between healthy human individuals. Using immunoSEQ multiplex PCR, the repertoire was profiled, and TCRdb retains in-frame clones only, with some absent. Found here are about 2 million clones, about 95% of them singletons; the top ten hold roughly 1.2%. Naive CD8 isolation took CD45RO-negative cells positively selected for CCR7 and excluded terminally differentiated effector memory CD45RA+ cells. The sample consisted of naive CD8+ T cells sorted from blood. These receptors originate from a man younger than 35 in good health.

The V call is TRBV5-4, the J call TRBJ2-7; D remains ambiguous. Trimming pared 6 bases from V and 2 bases from J, leaving 15 bases between. This CDR3 contains 14 residues. Per germline, CDR1 SGHNT and CDR2 YYREEE (reference sequence). DNA for the CDR3: TGTGCCAGCAACTCAGATCGCCTCCCCTACGAGCAGTACTTC. Protein: CASNSDRLPYEQYF.

The V call is TRBV7-3, the J call TRBJ2-7, with a tentative D call TRBD1 (5 bases). With 1 base removed from V and 1 base from J, the gap between germline ends came to 11 bases. The CDR3 is made up of 15 amino acids. CDR1 and CDR2 from the germline V gene are SGHTA and FQGTGA. The DNA for the CDR3 is TGTGCCAGCAGCTTAAGTCCTGACAGATCCTACGAGCAGTACTTC. It codes for CASSLSPDRSYEQYF.

Comment on this clone: At the DNA level, this CDR3 is encoded by other sequences in the same sample as well. V gene TRBV4-1 combines with J gene TRBJ2-5, with D unresolved. CDR3 size: 13 residues. Trimming shortened V by 0 bases and J by 3 bases, and 5 bases separated the two germline ends. Looked up from germline, CDR1 is MGHRA and CDR2 is YSYEKL. CDR3 DNA: TGCGCCAGCAGCCAAGATGCCGAAGAGACCCAGTACTTC. It encodes CASSQDAEETQYF.

This chain connects TRBV5-4 to TRBJ2-7; tentatively, D is TRBD1 or TRBD2 (5 bases each). CDR1 SGHNT and CDR2 YYREEE come from the germline V gene (reference sequence). The CDR3 covers 14 residues. V dropped 3 bases and J dropped 2 bases, with 12 bases sitting between them. DNA of the CDR3: TGTGCCAGCAGCTGGGACCAGACCCCCTACGAGCAGTACTTC. Encoded protein: CASSWDQTPYEQYF.

This chain uses TRBV4-1 with TRBJ2-1; D unresolved. Trimming left V 0 bases short and J 4 bases short, with 10 bases between. The germline V gene encodes CDR1 MGHRA and CDR2 YSYEKL. This CDR3 is built from 15 residues. DNA of the CDR3: TGCGCCAGCAGCCAAGACCTCATCTGGTACAATGAGCAGTTCTTC. Protein product: CASSQDLIWYNEQFF.

About this clone itself: This CDR3 is also generated by other DNA sequences in the sample. The gene calls are TRBV28 and TRBJ2-7, with D uncertain. CDR1 is MDHEN and CDR2 is SYDVKM in the germline V gene. The length of the CDR3 is 10 residues. The V end lost 5 bases, the J end lost 5 bases, and 4 bases lay between the germline ends. The CDR3 region is CASSDDEQYF. The CDR3 DNA reads TGTGCCAGCAGTGATGACGAGCAGTACTTC.

The J gene is TRBJ2-5, the V gene TRBV7-9; TRBD1 is a possible D gene (6 bases). The V gene's germline CDR1 is SEHNR and CDR2 FQNEAQ (reference sequence). This CDR3 region has 15 residues. V lost 5 bases and J 2 bases, leaving 15 bases between the germline ends. CDR3 nucleotides: TGTGCCAGCAGCCAAACCCGGGACACACAAGAGACCCAGTACTTC. Its protein product is CASSQTRDTQETQYF.

This sequence joins TRBV11-2 and TRBJ2-3; no clear D gene. This CDR3 comprises 13 residues. The germline CDR1 and CDR2 sequences are SGHAT and FQNNGV. V was cut by 4 bases and J by 14 bases, with 19 bases left in between. CDR3: CASSSPSPLSPYF. The CDR3 bases are TGTGCCAGCAGCTCGCCCAGTCCCCTTTCGCCGTATTTT. The whole variable domain, remainder taken from reference TRBV11-2 and TRBJ2-3, is EAGVAQSPRYKIIEKRQSVAFWCNPISGHATLYWYQQILGQGPKLLIQFQNNGVVDDSQLPKDRFSAERLKGVDSTLKIQPAKLEDSAVYLCASSSPSPLSPYFGPGTRLTVL.

This sequence joins TRBV10-2 and TRBJ2-1; 8 bases align to TRBD1. With V trimmed by 6 bases and J by 12 bases, 25 bases remained unmatched. CDR3 length: 18 amino acids. CDR1 is WSHSY and CDR2 is SAAADI in the germline V gene. The CDR3 here is CASRGVPGQVGVRLGQFF. In DNA, the CDR3 is TGCGCCAGCAGGGGGGTCCCGGGACAGGTTGGGGTTCGGTTGGGGCAGTTCTTC.

This clone came up once. The CDR3 loop is CASSRDENVAHEQYF. CDR3 bases: TGTGCCAGCAGCCGGGACGAGAATGTCGCCCACGAGCAGTACTTC. The chain is built from TRBV5-4 and TRBJ2-7; D is tentatively TRBD1 or TRBD2 (5 bases each). CDR1 and CDR2 from the germline V gene are SGHNT and YYREEE (reference sequence). This CDR3 is 15 amino acids long. The V end was cut by 4 bases, the J end by 5 bases, with 19 bases between.